This T cell receptor (beta chain) stems from a study of cytomegalovirus exposure and HLA in healthy donors. The PCR contained 60 Vbeta and 13 Jbeta primers. Produced via immunoSEQ multiplex PCR; TCRdb's table is partial and in-frame only. The sample contains 90,000 to 140,000 clones, roughly 76% of which appear only once. Germline V CDR1 and CDR2: SEHNR, FQNEAQ (reference sequence). This CDR3 region has 13 residues. The V gene end was trimmed by 4 bases and the J gene end by 5 bases; junction bases not matched to a gene: 2. As to this clone: Its antigen remains unidentified.

Findings and caveats of the study: Among TCR beta chains of equal frequency, HLA-associated ones were more clonally expanded in a later analysis. Generally TCR sequences proved uncommon, though certain public TCRs appeared in numerous donors. Later work found that TCR association rates differed between HLA loci; DRB1 had the most and HLA-C the fewest.

The source is a man aged 25-45 years in good health and CMV-seropositive. The rearrangement links TRBV7-9 to TRBJ2-5; TRBD2 agrees at 9 bases. Sequencing was done on a sample of PBMCs. This CDR3 reads CASSWTSAETQYF. CDR3 coding DNA: TGTGCCAGCAGCTGGACTAGCGCTGAGACCCAGTACTTC.